The table lists the clone carrying this TCR beta chain with a few counts. Its specificity is unknown. The entirety of the isolated RNA underwent reverse transcription, so expressed TCRB transcripts were sequenced. TCRdb's copy holds only in-frame clones and misses some; the assay was immunoSEQ multiplex PCR. The sample shows some 350,000 clones, around 10% of them seen only once. Via the markers CD45RO/CCR7/CD25/CD127/CD95/CD27, stem cell-like memory, regulatory, central memory and naive CD4+ cells were sorted. This record comes from a study of beta chain features in type 1 diabetes. Study conclusions and caveats: Overrepresentation of cells with high TCR expression could result from cDNA sequencing. Moderately but significantly shorter TCRB CDR3s were found in Type 1 diabetes patients in all four CD4+ subsets.

Germline-derived CDR1 and CDR2 are MNHEY and SVGAGI. There are 13 residues in the CDR3. The trim removed 6 bases at V and 8 bases at J, leaving 7 bases unmatched. Material: central memory CD4+ T cells from blood. The rearrangement uses TRBV6-5 and TRBJ1-2; 9 nucleotides agree with TRBD1. The sequence was obtained from a man aged 30-40 years with type 1 diabetes. CDR3 residues: CASSAGTGSGYTF. In DNA, the CDR3 is TGTGCCAGCAGCGCGGGGACAGGGAGCGGCTACACCTTC.